The 7 T cell receptor beta chains below come from one sample, sequenced in a study of PD-1 blockade in classical Hodgkin lymphoma. The time point was: cycle 4 day 1 (C4D1), after less than 7 weeks of nivolumab. There was relapse after autologous stem cell transplantation in every patient, and there was variation in brentuximab vedotin exposure. Generated by immunoSEQ multiplex PCR, the TCRdb table keeps only in-frame clones and is missing some. The table has about 44,000 clones, 66% seen once. The source was peripheral blood mononuclear cells (PBMCs), collected before the fourth cycle of nivolumab. The receptors were sampled from a human donor with classical Hodgkin lymphoma.

The chain has TRBV7-9 and TRBJ1-4, with 7 nucleotides matching TRBD1. Germline assignment: CDR1 SEHNR and CDR2 FQNEAQ (reference sequence). V was clipped by 6 bases and J by 5 bases; unmatched bases: 9. The CDR3 is 15 amino acids. CDR3 sequence: CASSQGDSQNEKLFF. CDR3 bases: TGTGCCAGCAGTCAGGGGGATAGCCAAAATGAAAAACTGTTTTTT.

Remarks on this clone: The junction departs from the called germline gene at one end, perhaps through a read error. V usage is TRBV7-2 and J usage is TRBJ2-7; perhaps TRBD2 as D (5 bases). Germline V CDR1 and CDR2: SGHTA, FQGNSA. The CDR3 loop spans 14 amino acids. The CDR3 nucleotides are TGTGCCAGCAGCTTAGATAGTAATGATCAGCGGTGGCACTTC. Protein sequence: CASSLDSNDQRWHF.

Only a few counts were recorded for this clone. The chain employs TRBV27 and TRBJ2-3; no clear D gene. V was pared by 4 bases and J by 7 bases, with 6 bases between. CDR3 length: 11 amino acids. Germline CDR1 reads MNHEY; CDR2 reads SMNVEV (reference sequence). The CDR3 nucleotides read TGTGCCAGCAGTTCTGGAAATACGCAGTATTTT. It encodes CASSSGNTQYF.

The chain has TRBV6-5 and TRBJ1-1; a weak D match, TRBD1 (6 bases). This CDR3 comprises 12 residues. Germline-derived CDR1 and CDR2 are MNHEY and SVGAGI. Trimming took 7 bases from V and 1 from J, leaving 7 bases between them. The CDR3 DNA reads as TGTGCCAGCATCAGGGGGAACACTGAAGCTTTCTTT. It translates to CASIRGNTEAFF.

This clone was observed once. V is TRBV11-3 and J is TRBJ1-1; D not resolved. Germline CDR1 is SGHNT and CDR2 is YENEEA. The CDR3 length is 13 residues. Trimming took off 3 bases at V and 0 bases at J, with 5 bases between the two ends. The CDR3 DNA reads as TGTGCCAGCAGCTTGTTGGTGAACACTGAAGCTTTCTTT. As protein: CASSLLVNTEAFF. Drawing the rest from reference TRBV11-3 and TRBJ1-1, the complete variable domain is EAGVVQSPRYKIIEKKQPVAFWCNPISGHNTLYWYLQNLGQGPELLIRYENEEAVDDSQLPKDRFSAERLKGVDSTLKIQPAELGDSAVYLCASSLLVNTEAFFGQGTRLTVV.

This clone was seen just once. The rearrangement uses TRBV19 and TRBJ2-1; D unclear. Deletions cut 5 bases from V and 0 bases from J, with 2 bases between. Germline-derived CDR1 and CDR2 are LNHDA and SQIVND (reference sequence). The CDR3 consists of 12 residues. The CDR3 is CASSRSYNEQFF. The CDR3 region has the DNA TGTGCCAGTAGTCGCTCCTACAATGAGCAGTTCTTC.

J is TRBJ2-5 and V is TRBV4-3; tentatively, D is TRBD1 or TRBD2 (5 bases each). Germline V gene data show CDR1 as LGHNA and CDR2 as YSLEER. V was clipped by 0 bases and J by 3 bases, with 20 bases between them. This CDR3 spans 18 amino acids. As DNA, the CDR3 is TGCGCCAGCAGCCAAGAATATGGGGTCTTGGGGGTTGAAGAGACCCAGTACTTC. This gives the protein CASSQEYGVLGVEETQYF.